This is a list of T cell receptor beta chains from one sample in a study of post-analysis software for immune sequencing data. TCRdb independently ran MiXCR on the PCR reads; one entry per CDR3 protein. This sample has about 800,000 distinct CDR3 sequences, with around 27% found just once. Sequenced input: blood. The origin of the receptors is a girl aged 10-17 years with multiple sclerosis. Each CDR3 is given with its conserved first and last residue. Each record gives: J gene, D gene, V gene, clone size, CDR3 protein, CDR3 DNA. The D gene is left open where the match is weak. Where a row states a size, it is once, few, many or the class of an expanded clone; other rows omit it.

TRBJ2-1	.	TRBV27	.	CASSVQGSGEQFF	TGTGCCAGCAGTGTTCAAGGGTCTGGTGAGCAGTTCTTC
TRBJ2-1	TRBD1	TRBV14	.	CASSQVLDRVEQFF	TGTGCCAGCAGCCAAGTTCTCGACAGGGTTGAGCAGTTCTTC
TRBJ2-1	TRBD2	TRBV6-1	few	CASRLASYNEQVF	TGTGCCAGCCGACTAGCTTCCTACAATGAGCAGGTCTTC
TRBJ2-1	.	TRBV11-1	few	CASSPGNGNEQFF	TGTGCCAGCAGCCCAGGGAACGGGAATGAGCAGTTCTTC
TRBJ2-3	.	TRBV2	.	CASSGGRPDTQYF	TGTGCCAGCAGTGGCGGCAGACCAGATACGCAGTATTTT
TRBJ2-7	.	TRBV24-1	once	CAACPGDTFEQYF	TGTGCCGCCTGTCCTGGGGACACCTTTGAGCAGTACTTC
TRBJ1-1	.	TRBV6-5	.	CASSYIGGLVTEAFF	TGTGCCAGCAGTTACATTGGGGGGCTGGTCACTGAAGCTTTCTTT
TRBJ1-1	.	TRBV5-1	once	CASSLWGIEAFF	TGCGCCAGCAGCTTGTGGGGAATTGAAGCTTTCTTT
TRBJ2-1	.	TRBV25-1	many	CASSDVEQFF	TGTGCCAGCAGTGACGTTGAGCAGTTCTTC
TRBJ2-3	TRBD1	TRBV28	few	CASSPLTGSPGTDTQYF	TGTGCCAGCAGTCCCCTGACAGGGTCCCCTGGCACAGATACGCAGTATTTT
TRBJ1-3	.	TRBV10-3	once	CAIRSLFGAFGNTIYF	TGTGCCATCAGGAGTTTGTTTGGGGCATTTGGAAACACCATATATTTT
TRBJ2-3	.	TRBV20-1	few	CSARVRLGSPDTQYF	TGCAGTGCTAGAGTAAGGTTAGGGTCCCCGGATACGCAGTATTTT
TRBJ1-4	.	TRBV11-2	.	CASSRDRSGKLFF	TGTGCTAGCAGCCGAGACAGGTCCGGAAAACTGTTTTTT
TRBJ2-7	.	TRBV20-1	.	CSASFRVYEQYF	TGCAGTGCTAGTTTCCGGGTCTACGAGCAGTACTTC
TRBJ2-1	.	TRBV5-1	.	CASSLDWAAPWEQFF	TGCGCCAGCAGCTTGGACTGGGCCGCACCTTGGGAGCAGTTCTTC
TRBJ2-7	TRBD2	TRBV7-9	.	CASSFWGDPSGRAAYEQYF	TGTGCCAGCAGCTTTTGGGGGGATCCTAGCGGGAGGGCCGCCTACGAGCAGTACTTC
TRBJ2-7	TRBD2	TRBV7-2	.	CASRQPGLADHEQYF	TGTGCCAGCAGACAACCGGGACTAGCGGACCACGAGCAGTACTTC
TRBJ2-6	.	TRBV6-5	.	CATCSGANVLTF	TGTGCCACCTGCTCTGGGGCCAACGTCCTGACTTTC
TRBJ1-1	TRBD1	TRBV20-1	once	CSARDRNTEAFF	TGCAGTGCTCGGGACAGGAACACTGAAGCTTTCTTT
TRBJ1-4	TRBD1	TRBV20-1	.	CSASPPGTGLFF	TGCAGTGCTAGTCCACCCGGGACAGGCCTGTTTTTT
TRBJ1-6	.	TRBV18	.	CASSLKRQVDNSPLHF	TGTGCCAGCTCACTTAAGAGACAGGTTGATAATTCACCCCTCCACTTT
TRBJ1-2	TRBD1	TRBV7-2	few	CASSLDSGQGYGYTF	TGTGCCAGCAGCTTAGACTCCGGACAGGGGTATGGCTACACCTTC
TRBJ2-2	TRBD2	TRBV6-6	.	CASRKGEGNTGELFF	TGTGCCAGCAGGAAAGGGGAGGGGAACACCGGGGAGCTGTTTTTT
TRBJ2-3	.	TRBV18	.	CASSTRGTDTQYF	TGTGCCAGCTCCACGAGGGGGACAGATACGCAGTATTTT
TRBJ1-2	.	TRBV7-9	.	CASTEPREGGYTF	TGTGCCAGCACCGAGCCCAGGGAAGGCGGCTACACCTTC
TRBJ2-3	TRBD2	TRBV7-2	.	CASGRGGRADTQYF	TGTGCCAGCGGGCGGGGGGGCCGTGCAGATACGCAGTATTTT
TRBJ2-7	TRBD2	TRBV9	.	CASSVGSGRAVSEQYF	TGTGCCAGCAGCGTAGGTAGCGGGAGGGCAGTTTCCGAGCAGTACTTC
TRBJ2-3	.	TRBV24-1	few	CATSDPRERQYF	TGTGCCACCAGTGATCCCCGGGAAAGGCAGTATTTT
TRBJ2-6	.	TRBV4-2	.	CASRPLGANVLTF	TGTGCCAGCAGACCACTTGGGGCCAACGTCCTGACTTTC
TRBJ2-7	.	TRBV6-1	many	CASSEYGQDTYEQYF	TGTGCCAGCAGTGAATATGGACAAGACACCTACGAGCAGTACTTC
TRBJ2-3	.	TRBV9	few	CASSPPPASSTDTQYF	TGTGCCAGCAGCCCGCCTCCGGCATCTAGCACAGATACGCAGTATTTT
TRBJ2-2	.	TRBV29-1	.	CSVEVSGGGELFF	TGCAGCGTGGAAGTGTCGGGTGGCGGGGAGCTGTTTTTT
TRBJ2-3	TRBD1	TRBV20-1	.	CSARDSTGLSADTQYF	TGCAGTGCTAGGGACTCGACAGGGCTTTCGGCAGATACGCAGTATTTT
TRBJ1-2	.	TRBV4-3	.	CASSRGQINYGYTF	TGCGCCAGCAGCCGCGGACAGATTAACTATGGCTACACCTTC
TRBJ2-5	.	TRBV6-6	few	CASGPEKETQYF	TGTGCCAGCGGGCCAGAGAAGGAGACCCAGTACTTC
TRBJ2-3	.	TRBV9	many	CASSARGTQYF	TGTGCCAGCAGCGCTAGGGGGACGCAGTATTTT
TRBJ2-7	TRBD1	TRBV14	.	CASSRFVGQGAYEQYF	TGTGCCAGCAGCCGCTTCGTAGGACAGGGGGCCTACGAGCAGTACTTC
TRBJ2-7	TRBD1	TRBV20-1	.	CSASDPNTGVTYEQYF	TGCAGTGCTAGTGACCCGAATACAGGGGTGACCTACGAGCAGTACTTC
TRBJ2-1	.	TRBV10-3	.	CAISELGPDNEQFF	TGTGCCATCAGTGAGTTGGGGCCGGACAATGAGCAGTTCTTC
TRBJ2-7	.	TRBV6-2/TRBV6-3	few	CASSYGVTYEQYF	TGTGCCAGCAGTTATGGCGTTACCTACGAGCAGTACTTC
TRBJ2-1	.	TRBV9	few	CASSPPPGLLNEQFF	TGTGCCAGCAGCCCCCCCCCGGGACTTCTCAATGAGCAGTTCTTC
TRBJ2-5	TRBD1	TRBV28	.	CASSLRGQGQETQYF	TGTGCCAGCAGTTTAAGGGGACAGGGTCAAGAGACCCAGTACTTC